The next 10 T cell receptor beta chains were all read from a single sample in a study of T cell repertoires in aging, cancer and after chemotherapy. Rearranged V-D-J TRB sequences were amplified with a mixed TRB-A/B primer pool. TCRdb re-called the multiplex PCR reads through MiXCR, storing one row per CDR3 protein. The sample gives about 2,200 distinct CDR3 sequences, roughly a quarter of which show up once; roughly 13% is in the top ten. Peripheral blood genomic DNA, not sorted cells or RNA, was the template. Sequenced: blood. Receptors originate from a human donor in good health.

In its sample, this clonotype was seen a few times. The rearrangement joins TRBV10-3 to TRBJ2-1, with TRBD2 as a possible D gene (7 bases). With 6 bases removed from V and 6 bases from J, the gap between germline ends came to 12 bases. CDR3 length: 13 residues. Looked up from germline, CDR1 is ENHRY and CDR2 is SYGVKD. For the CDR3, the DNA is TGTGCCATCAGGGACAGCGGGGCCAATGAGCAGTTCTTC. Amino acids: CAIRDSGANEQFF.

By share of the sample, this clonotype is large. The chain has TRBV19 and TRBJ2-5; 10 positions agree with TRBD1. Germline trimming cut 5 bases from V and 5 bases from J; bases unmatched to any gene: 8. From germline, CDR1 is LNHDA and CDR2 SQIVND (reference sequence). This CDR3 is built from 15 residues. CDR3 coding DNA: TGTGCCAGTAGTCCCGGACAGGGGGGACGGGAGACCCAGTACTTC. Amino acids: CASSPGQGGRETQYF. The full variable domain, with the rest looked up from reference TRBV19 and TRBJ2-5, is DGGITQSPKYLFRKEGQNVTLSCEQNLNHDAMYWYRQDPGQGLRLIYYSQIVNDFQKGDIAEGYSVSREKKESFPLTVTSAQKNPTAFYLCASSPGQGGRETQYFGPGTRLLVL.

Comment on this clonotype: This could be a read error, since a much larger clone is one nucleotide away. CDR3 residues: CASSTSLAGAITDTQYF. The CDR3 coding sequence is TGTGCCAGCTCAACAAGCCTAGCGGGGGCCATCACAGATACGCAGTATTTT. The chain has TRBV18 and TRBJ2-3, with 10 bases fitting TRBD2. V lost 5 bases to trimming and J lost 2 bases; unmatched junction nucleotides: 10. In germline, CDR1 is KGHSH, CDR2 LQKENI. The CDR3 totals 17 residues.

This clonotype ranks as medium-sized. In nucleotides, the CDR3 is TGTGCCAGCAGTTTCGGTCAGGGCAGCTATGGCTACACCTTC. Protein product: CASSFGQGSYGYTF. The chain couples TRBV12-3 or TRBV12-4 to TRBJ1-2; D possibly corresponds to TRBD1 (5 bases). CDR3 length: 14 residues. Between the trimmed V and J ends, which lost 3 bases and 4 bases, there was a span of 12 bases.

This clonotype counts as medium-sized. This chain uses TRBV27 with TRBJ1-4; D might be TRBD1 (5 bases). CDR3 length equals 13 residues. CDR1 and CDR2 (germline): MNHEY, SMNVEV (reference sequence). Trimming removed 7 bases from V and 8 bases from J, with 14 bases in between. CDR3 protein: CASTGPTEEKLFF. The CDR3, as DNA: TGTGCCAGCACGGGACCGACAGAGGAAAAACTGTTTTTT.

The chain has TRBV5-1 and TRBJ2-2, with D tentatively TRBD1 (5 bases). V dropped 4 bases and J dropped 1 base, with 14 bases sitting between them. This CDR3 is built from 16 residues. Per germline, CDR1 SGHRS and CDR2 YFSETQ. In DNA form, the CDR3 reads TGCGCCAGCAGCCTCGTGGGGCCCATGAACACCGGGGAGCTGTTTTTT. Protein product: CASSLVGPMNTGELFF.

This clonotype has only a few counts. The chain carries TRBV7-9 and TRBJ1-2; perhaps TRBD1 as D (6 bases). This CDR3 spans 14 amino acids. Looked up from germline, CDR1 is SEHNR and CDR2 is FQNEAQ (reference sequence). The V gene lost 2 bases and the J gene lost 2 bases, with 9 bases spanning the gap. CDR3 in amino acids: CASSLPTGNYGYTF. DNA for the CDR3: TGTGCCAGCAGCTTACCCACAGGGAACTATGGCTACACCTTC. Full variable domain (rest looked up from reference TRBV7-9 and TRBJ1-2): DTGVSQNPRHKITKRGQNVTFRCDPISEHNRLYWYRQTLGQGPEFLTYFQNEAQLEKSRLLSDRFSAERPKGSFSTLEIQRTEQGDSAMYLCASSLPTGNYGYTFGSGTRLTVV.

By proportion, this clonotype is medium-sized (0.01 to 0.1%). The junction departs from germline at one end; a sequencing error may be responsible. The chain joins TRBV15 to TRBJ2-1, with TRBD2 matching 8 bases. The CDR3 consists of 16 residues. Germline V lookup: CDR1 LNHNV, CDR2 YYDKDF (reference sequence). CDR3 loop: CATSRERGGAINEQFF. CDR3 bases: TGTGCCACCAGCCGAGAACGGGGGGGGGCTATCAATGAGCAGTTCTTC.

This clonotype is medium-sized in the sample. The chain links TRBV19 to TRBJ1-4; the D is unclear. Germline-derived CDR1 and CDR2 are LNHDA and SQIVND (reference sequence). This CDR3 spans 17 amino acids. V was shortened by 6 bases and J by 4 bases, with 21 bases between the two germline ends. CDR3 residues: CASRPQVSGLGNEKLFF. CDR3 DNA sequence: TGTGCCAGTAGGCCCCAGGTTTCCGGGCTCGGTAATGAAAAACTGTTTTTT.

This clonotype rates as medium-sized. J is TRBJ2-4 and V is TRBV11-2; D gene ambiguous. Per the germline V gene, CDR1 is SGHAT and CDR2 is FQNNGV. Trimming left V 4 bases short and J 0 bases short, with 7 bases between. This CDR3 has 14 residues. CDR3 nucleotide sequence: TGTGCCAGCAGCTCGCGACTAGCCAAAAACATTCAGTACTTC. Its translation: CASSSRLAKNIQYF.